The clone carrying this T cell receptor (beta chain) was counted at least ten times. TCRdb re-analysed the reads in MiXCR, keeping a single row per CDR3 protein. The sample lists roughly 250,000 distinct CDR3 sequences, around an eighth occurring once. This sample was included in a study of T cell repertoires in cytomegalovirus infection. Study background: Matching HLA type, along with CMV infection, was indicated by public TCR beta signatures.

Trimming left V 5 bases short and J 6 bases short, with 16 bases between. Germline V gives CDR1 SGHVS, CDR2 FQNEAQ. This CDR3 has 14 amino acids. V gene TRBV7-8 combines with J gene TRBJ1-2, with D maybe TRBD1 (6 bases). This TCR was sampled from a human donor in good health (CMV status not recorded). Some clones in this sample may be carry-over from other donors' samples. Sequences were obtained from PBMCs. The CDR3 DNA is TGTGCCAGCAGCCGTGCCGGGGGCGCAGATGGCTACACCTTC. This translates into CASSRAGGADGYTF.